These 23 T cell receptor beta chains were sequenced from one sample in a study of identical twins. Each CDR3 protein is one row after TCRdb ran MiXCR on the 5' RACE reads. The sample carries roughly 690,000 distinct CDR3 sequences, approximately 6% recorded once. The sequenced sample was naive T cells sorted from blood. These receptor sequences come from a young man in good health.

This clonotype was recorded a few times. The J gene is TRBJ1-2, the V gene TRBV28; 9 bases are a match to TRBD1. From germline, CDR1 is MDHEN and CDR2 SYDVKM. Losses at the gene ends were 6 bases for V and 8 bases for J; bases not matched to a gene: 7. The CDR3 loop spans 13 amino acids. The chain's CDR3 is CASRAHRGQGYTF. The CDR3 DNA follows: TGTGCCAGCAGGGCTCACAGGGGGCAGGGCTACACCTTC.

The chain has TRBV4-1 and TRBJ2-1; weak D call: TRBD1 (5 bases). The CDR3 is made up of 16 amino acids. Trimming took off 1 base at V and 0 bases at J, with 10 bases between the two ends. CDR1 is MGHRA, CDR2 YSYEKL, per germline. The CDR3 here is CASSQGRQSSYNEQFF. DNA for the CDR3: TGCGCCAGCAGCCAAGGCAGACAGAGCTCCTACAATGAGCAGTTCTTC.

This clonotype was seen many times. The V gene is TRBV9, the J gene TRBJ2-3, with D unclear. The CDR3 is 13 residues long. Germline values: CDR1 SGDLS, CDR2 YYNGEE. The V gene lost 0 bases and the J gene lost 0 bases, with 2 bases spanning the gap. CDR3 loop: CASSVDSTDTQYF. For the CDR3, the DNA is TGTGCCAGCAGCGTAGACAGCACAGATACGCAGTATTTT.

This clonotype appeared a few times. V and J are TRBV7-9 and TRBJ2-2; the D gene is possibly TRBD1 (6 bases). CDR1 SEHNR and CDR2 FQNEAQ come from the germline V gene (reference sequence). This CDR3 is built from 16 residues. V lost 5 bases and J lost 5, with 18 bases in between. The CDR3 spells CASSPSRNRATGELFF. CDR3 nucleotide sequence: TGTGCCAGCAGCCCTAGCCGTAACAGGGCAACCGGGGAGCTGTTTTTT.

The chain couples TRBV18 to TRBJ2-7; TRBD2 agrees at 8 bases. Germline trimming cut 3 bases from V and 3 bases from J; bases unmatched to any gene: 4. Germline V gene lookup returns CDR1 KGHSH and CDR2 LQKENI. This CDR3 region has 14 residues. In DNA, the CDR3 is TGTGCCAGCTCACCCCGGGAGGGAGTCTACGAGCAGTACGTC. Its translation is CASSPREGVYEQYV.

There are many counts of this clonotype. This sequence joins TRBV15 and TRBJ2-2; TRBD1 agrees at 8 bases. Losses at the gene ends were 0 bases for V and 7 bases for J; bases not matched to a gene: 4. CDR3 length: 15 residues. The germline V gene encodes CDR1 LNHNV and CDR2 YYDKDF (reference sequence). CDR3 bases: TGTGCCACCAGCAGAGACAGGGGGCTAGTCGGGGAGCTGTTTTTT. Translated, it gives CATSRDRGLVGELFF.

V is TRBV14 and J is TRBJ2-2, with TRBD1 matching 8 bases. V trimming: 3 bases; J trimming: 0 bases; junction bases outside the gene matches: 3. This CDR3 has 16 residues. Per the germline V gene, CDR1 is SGHDN and CDR2 is FVKESK. DNA for the CDR3: TGTGCCAGCAGCCAGCCCAGGGGGCCGAACACCGGGGAGCTGTTTTTT. It translates to CASSQPRGPNTGELFF.

V gene TRBV24-1 combines with J gene TRBJ2-1; TRBD2 agrees at 11 bases. Germline CDR1 is KGHDR and CDR2 is SFDVKD. The CDR3 has 15 amino acids. V shed 4 bases, J shed 8 bases, and the junction held 6 bases outside the gene matches. In DNA, the CDR3 is TGTGCCACCAGTGAACGGGGGACTAGCGGTGATGAGCAGTTCTTC. The encoded protein is CATSERGTSGDEQFF.

The rearrangement links TRBV5-1 to TRBJ1-4; D remains ambiguous. The CDR3 spans 13 residues. V was pared by 1 base and J by 4 bases, with 5 bases between. Germline lookup yields CDR1 SGHRS and CDR2 YFSETQ. The CDR3 DNA follows: TGCGCCAGCAGCTTGTCGGTTAATGAAAAACTGTTTTTT. Residues: CASSLSVNEKLFF.

This chain links TRBV6-1 with TRBJ2-2; D is perhaps TRBD2 (6 bases). V was pared by 10 bases and J by 7 bases, with 19 bases between. Germline CDR1 is MNHNS and CDR2 is SASEGT. The CDR3 loop spans 14 amino acids. The CDR3, as DNA: TGTGCCACCTCGGGGACGGGAGCGGTCGGGGAGCTGTTTTTT. Translated, it gives CATSGTGAVGELFF.

The table lists this clonotype with a few counts. CDR3 amino acids: CASSPGQALSYEQYF. CDR3 sequence (DNA): TGCGCCAGCAGCCCGGGACAGGCCCTCTCCTACGAGCAGTACTTC. J is TRBJ2-7 and V is TRBV4-3; 8 bases map to TRBD1. V lost 4 bases to trimming and J lost 0 bases; unmatched junction nucleotides: 5. Germline V lookup: CDR1 LGHNA, CDR2 YSLEER. The CDR3 has 15 residues.

This clonotype was detected a few times. A much larger clone lies a single base off, so this may be a read error. The V gene is TRBV5-1, the J gene TRBJ1-2, with TRBD1 as a possible D gene (6 bases). The CDR3 runs to 13 residues. Per germline, CDR1 SGHRS and CDR2 YFSETQ. V was cut by 1 base and J by 3 bases, with 7 bases left in between. The CDR3 reads CASSLNRDYGYTF. The CDR3 DNA reads TGCGCCAGCAGCTTGAACAGGGACTATGGCTACACCTTC.

This clonotype appeared many times. J is TRBJ2-1 and V is TRBV15; TRBD2 matches 9 bases. The CDR3 has 16 amino acids. The germline V gene has CDR1 LNHNV and CDR2 YYDKDF (reference sequence). The V segment lost 1 base and the J segment 4 bases; nucleotides outside the gene matches: 5. The CDR3, as DNA: TGTGCCACCAGCAGAGGGGGGCTAGCGGGGTACAATGAGCAGTTCTTC. Protein product: CATSRGGLAGYNEQFF.

The chain is built from TRBV12-5 and TRBJ2-5, with D possibly being TRBD1 (6 bases). V was clipped by 5 bases and J by 1 base, with 14 bases between them. This CDR3 region has 15 residues. The germline gives CDR1 LGHNT, CDR2 FRNRAP. CDR3 nucleotides: TGTGCTAGTGGTCACCCACAGGGATCCCAAGAGACCCAGTACTTC. It encodes CASGHPQGSQETQYF.

This clonotype was picked up a small number of times. This rearrangement joins TRBV5-4 to TRBJ1-2; no reliable D call. Germline CDR1 SGHNT, CDR2 YYREEE (reference sequence). V was trimmed by 3 bases and J by 5 bases, leaving 11 bases between them. The CDR3 loop spans 13 amino acids. CDR3 loop: CASSSGILYGYTF. CDR3 DNA: TGTGCCAGCAGCTCGGGTATCTTGTATGGCTACACCTTC.

This clonotype occurred many times. The J gene is TRBJ1-2, the V gene TRBV24-1; D is unresolved. CDR1 and CDR2 from the germline V gene are KGHDR and SFDVKD. This CDR3 region has 13 residues. Trimming removed 4 bases from V and 2 bases from J, with 7 bases in between. For the CDR3, the DNA is TGTGCCACCAGTGACCCCTTAAACTATGGCTACACCTTC. The encoded protein is CATSDPLNYGYTF.

In its sample, this clonotype was seen many times. The chain has TRBV5-5 and TRBJ2-7; the D call may be TRBD1 or TRBD2 (5 bases each). The CDR3 length is 13 residues. Trimming pared 4 bases from V and 2 bases from J, leaving 10 bases between. In germline, CDR1 is SGHKS, CDR2 YYEKEE (reference sequence). The CDR3 here is CASSIGDPYEQYF. DNA for the CDR3: TGTGCCAGCAGCATTGGGGACCCCTACGAGCAGTACTTC.

V and J are TRBV24-1 and TRBJ2-5; the match to TRBD2 covers 9 bases. This CDR3 is built from 15 residues. After removal of 5 bases from V and 3 bases from J, the junction contained 6 bases not matched to a gene. Germline V gene data show CDR1 as KGHDR and CDR2 as SFDVKD. Written as DNA, the CDR3 is TGTGCCACCAGTGTCACCGGACTAGCGAAAGAGACCCAGTACTTC. This gives the protein CATSVTGLAKETQYF.

This clonotype was observed at least ten times. V gene TRBV4-3 combines with J gene TRBJ1-6; a possible D gene is TRBD1 (5 bases). V lost 0 bases and J lost 3, with 12 bases in between. The CDR3 covers 17 residues. Germline values: CDR1 LGHNA, CDR2 YSLEER. CDR3 protein: CASSQDFRDGYNSPLHF. Here the CDR3 DNA reads TGCGCCAGCAGCCAAGATTTTAGGGACGGCTATAATTCACCCCTCCACTTT.

This clonotype was picked up a small number of times. This chain connects TRBV3-1 to TRBJ2-1; TRBD2 agrees at 9 bases. The CDR3 contains 15 residues. Germline values: CDR1 LGHDT, CDR2 YNNKEL (reference sequence). The V and J ends lost 0 bases and 9 bases, in that order; junction bases with no gene match: 6. The CDR3 region has the DNA TGTGCCAGCAGCCAAGACCCTAGCGGGATTCGTGAGCAGTTCTTC. This translates into CASSQDPSGIREQFF.

This clonotype has more than one count but fewer than ten. The chain is built from TRBV24-1 and TRBJ2-2, with D perhaps TRBD2 (5 bases). Trimming took 3 bases from V and 5 from J, leaving 15 bases between them. This CDR3 is 16 amino acids long. Per germline, CDR1 KGHDR and CDR2 SFDVKD. The CDR3 DNA follows: TGTGCCACCAGTGATCCGGGATTCTTAGGGACCGGGGAGCTGTTTTTT. Amino acids: CATSDPGFLGTGELFF.

This clonotype was detected many times. J is TRBJ2-5 and V is TRBV20-1; D not certain. The CDR3 loop spans 14 amino acids. Germline V gene data show CDR1 as DFQATT and CDR2 as SNEGSKA (reference sequence). The germline V and J ends were trimmed by 5 bases and 1 base, with 14 bases remaining between them. CDR3 protein: CSAPLVGRQETQYF. CDR3 nucleotide sequence: TGCAGTGCTCCCCTGGTAGGGCGCCAAGAGACCCAGTACTTC.

Ten or more counts support this clonotype. The gene calls are TRBV7-2 and TRBJ2-5; 8 positions match TRBD2. The CDR3 is 17 amino acids. Germline V gives CDR1 SGHTA, CDR2 FQGNSA. V dropped 5 bases and J dropped 6; count of bases not matched to a gene: 17. The CDR3 DNA reads TGTGCCAGCAGCCCCTGGGGAGCGGGAGATGGGAGAAAGACCCAGTACTTC. Its protein is CASSPWGAGDGRKTQYF.